The table lists the clone carrying this TCR beta chain with a few counts. Its cognate antigen is unknown. The sample is drawn from a study of T cells after yellow fever vaccination. In the study overall: The authors prepared low-cell-number fractions using SMART-Seq v4 Ultra Low Input. Study-level points and caveats: A secondary response was less intense yet reached its peak sooner, at day 5 versus 15. Clones that expanded after primary vaccination mostly reappeared after the booster (around 96% CD4, 70% to 90% CD8).

Germline CDR1 LGHNA, CDR2 YNFKEQ. Losses at the gene ends were 1 base for V and 12 bases for J; bases not matched to a gene: 5. CDR3 length equals 15 residues. Each CDR3 protein gets one entry after TCRdb re-called the 5' RACE reads with MiXCR. The data show about 150,000 distinct CDR3 sequences, approximately 6.2% seen once. The gene calls are TRBV4-2 and TRBJ2-1; 14 bases map to TRBD2. The receptor was isolated from a man younger than 35 who received the YFV17D yellow fever vaccine. The material was CD4+ T cells sorted from PBMCs, obtained on the day of the first yellow fever vaccination. Here the CDR3 DNA reads TGTGCCAGCAGCCAAGCGGGACTAGCGGGGGTGGGGCAGTTCTTC. Translated, it gives CASSQAGLAGVGQFF.